This entry features one T cell receptor (beta chain) sequence. The sample originates from a study of OX40 agonist ivuxolimab in advanced cancers. V was clipped by 0 bases and J by 5 bases, with 12 bases between them. CDR3 size: 15 residues. The germline V gene has CDR1 MNHNS and CDR2 SASEGT. Using immunoSEQ multiplex PCR, the repertoire was profiled, and TCRdb retains in-frame clones only, with some absent. This sample yields around 100,000 clones, of which 86% are seen a single time; more than 5.5% belongs to the top ten. The chain joins TRBV6-1 to TRBJ2-3; D not resolved. The TCR was taken from an adult with an advanced solid tumor such as melanoma, head and neck, liver or kidney cancer. Sequencing used CD4+ or CD8+ T cells sorted from blood, obtained in a trial of the OX40 agonist ivuxolimab. This chain's CDR3 is CASSEALSPQDTQYF. The CDR3, as DNA: TGTGCCAGCAGTGAAGCGCTTAGCCCCCAAGATACGCAGTATTTT.